This T cell receptor (beta chain) was sequenced for a study of T cell responses to AZD1222 COVID-19 vaccine. Study conclusions and caveats: Vaccine-associated CD4 TCRs spanned spike, dominant at 160-218 and 743-854.

This clone was seen a few times. The antigen remains undetermined. Germline assignment: CDR1 SGHTA and CDR2 FQGNSA. The CDR3 spans 14 residues. The V end was cut by 5 bases, the J end by 2 bases, with 13 bases between. The protocol was immunoSEQ multiplex PCR, while the TCRdb copy is restricted to in-frame clones and leaves out a portion. The top ten clones hold around 1.7% of a sample with just under 150,000 clones, approximately 89% of them seen once. This sequence was found in an adult who received the AZD1222 COVID-19 vaccine. This specimen was peripheral blood, taken 28 days after the second AZD1222 dose. This rearrangement joins TRBV7-2 to TRBJ2-7; D is perhaps TRBD1 or TRBD2 (5 bases each). The CDR3 DNA reads as TGTGCCAGCAGCCTGGGACCGGGACCCTACGAGCAGTACTTC. Translated, it gives CASSLGPGPYEQYF.